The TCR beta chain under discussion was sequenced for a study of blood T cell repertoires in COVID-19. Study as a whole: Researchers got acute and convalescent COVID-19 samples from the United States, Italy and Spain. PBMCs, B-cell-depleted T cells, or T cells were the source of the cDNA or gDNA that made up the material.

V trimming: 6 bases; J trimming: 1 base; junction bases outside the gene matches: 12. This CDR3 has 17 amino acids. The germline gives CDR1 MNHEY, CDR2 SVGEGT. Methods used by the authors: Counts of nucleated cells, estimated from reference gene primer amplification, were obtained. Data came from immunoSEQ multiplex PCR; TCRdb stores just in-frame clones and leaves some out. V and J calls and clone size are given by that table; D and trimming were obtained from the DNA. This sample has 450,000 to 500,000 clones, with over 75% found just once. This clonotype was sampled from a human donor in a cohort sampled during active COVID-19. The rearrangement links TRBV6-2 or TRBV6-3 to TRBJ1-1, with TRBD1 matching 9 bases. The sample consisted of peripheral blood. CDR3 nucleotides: TGTGCCAGCAGCCGCCTCGCGGACAGGGGTAAGAACACTGAAGCTTTCTTT. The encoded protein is CASSRLADRGKNTEAFF.